The 20 T cell receptor beta chains in this list originate from one sample, sequenced in a study of T cell repertoires in cytomegalovirus infection. Their cognate antigens are unknown. TCRdb re-called the reads with MiXCR, one entry per CDR3 protein. The sample carries about 180,000 distinct CDR3 sequences, less than 25% recorded once. Sequencing was performed on CD8+ T cells from cultured PBMCs, taken from culture after CMV antigen stimulation. Receptor source: a human donor in good health (CMV status not recorded). Some clones in this sample may be carry-over from other donors' samples.

The rearrangement uses TRBV6-1 and TRBJ2-7, with no clear D. Trimming took off 3 bases at V and 4 bases at J, with 13 bases between the two ends. Per germline, CDR1 MNHNS and CDR2 SASEGT. This CDR3 is built from 14 residues. Here the CDR3 reads CASSDFGQEYEQYF. DNA for the CDR3: TGTGCCAGCAGTGATTTTGGGCAGGAGTACGAGCAGTACTTC.

The table lists this clonotype with a few counts. As DNA, the CDR3 is TGCGCCAGCAGCCCCAAACGGGGACAGGGCGAGAGTAGCAATCAGCCCCAGCATTTT. Encoded protein: CASSPKRGQGESSNQPQHF. The chain has TRBV4-1 and TRBJ1-5, with 9 bases that match TRBD1. The V and J ends lost 4 bases and 0 bases, in that order; junction bases with no gene match: 13. Germline CDR1 reads MGHRA; CDR2 reads YSYEKL. The CDR3 sequence is 19 residues long.

At least ten counts were recorded for this clonotype. This chain uses TRBV7-2 with TRBJ2-5; TRBD1 matches 8 bases. CDR3 length: 14 amino acids. Germline CDR1 is SGHTA and CDR2 is FQGNSA. The J segment lost 5 bases and the V segment lost 5 bases, leaving 7 bases of the junction unmatched. The CDR3 is CASSPRTGMETQYF. The CDR3 DNA reads TGTGCCAGCAGCCCTCGGACAGGGATGGAGACCCAGTACTTC.

This chain uses TRBV27 with TRBJ1-4, with D unclear. Trimming took off 2 bases at V and 5 bases at J, with 6 bases between the two ends. Germline V gene sequence: CDR1 MNHEY, CDR2 SMNVEV (reference sequence). The CDR3 is 13 residues long. CDR3 region: CASSLRLNEKLFF. In DNA, the CDR3 is TGTGCCAGCAGTTTACGGCTGAATGAAAAACTGTTTTTT. The complete variable domain, with remaining parts taken from reference TRBV27 and TRBJ1-4, reads EAQVTQNPRYLITVTGKKLTVTCSQNMNHEYMSWYRQDPGLGLRQIYYSMNVEVTDKGDVPEGYKVSRKEKRNFPLILESPSPNQTSLYFCASSLRLNEKLFFGSGTQLSVL.

The chain couples TRBV3-1 to TRBJ2-5; TRBD2 aligns across 7 bases. This CDR3 has 15 residues. Germline V lookup: CDR1 LGHDT, CDR2 YNNKEL (reference sequence). Unmatched junction bases numbered 6, after V lost 2 bases and J lost 3 bases. The CDR3, as DNA: TGTGCCAGCAGCCAATATGGACTAGTCAAAGAGACCCAGTACTTC. This gives the protein CASSQYGLVKETQYF.

This clonotype came up a few times. The chain couples TRBV27 to TRBJ2-1; the D gene is possibly TRBD2 (7 bases). The CDR3 has 14 residues. Per germline, CDR1 MNHEY and CDR2 SMNVEV (reference sequence). The V end was cut by 3 bases, the J end by 8 bases, with 14 bases between. The CDR3: CASSFGRGGYEQFF. The CDR3 nucleotides are TGTGCCAGCAGTTTTGGCAGGGGAGGGTATGAGCAGTTCTTC.

This clonotype was seen a handful of times. The chain couples TRBV11-2 to TRBJ2-3; D assignment may be TRBD1 or TRBD2 (5 bases each). Germline V lookup: CDR1 SGHAT, CDR2 FQNNGV. V dropped 0 bases and J dropped 4 bases, with 17 bases sitting between them. The CDR3 contains 17 residues. The CDR3 here is CASSLDRGRLGADTQYF. The CDR3 DNA sequence: TGTGCCAGCAGCTTAGATCGGGGCCGTTTGGGCGCAGATACGCAGTATTTT.

This chain joins TRBV7-2 and TRBJ1-1, with D unresolved. Germline V gene data show CDR1 as SGHTA and CDR2 as FQGNSA. The V gene lost 7 bases and the J gene lost 4 bases, with 19 bases spanning the gap. CDR3 size: 15 residues. CDR3 in DNA: TGTGCCAGCACCACCCTCAGCCACTTGAGCACTGAAGCTTTCTTT. It specifies CASTTLSHLSTEAFF.

This clonotype turned up a few times. The V call is TRBV14, the J call TRBJ1-4; D is possibly TRBD1 (5 bases). CDR1 is SGHDN, CDR2 FVKESK, per germline. The CDR3 extends over 15 amino acids. V lost 1 base and J 5 bases, leaving 11 bases between the germline ends. As DNA, the CDR3 is TGTGCCAGCAGCCAAGTGGCAGGGCGAAATGAAAAACTGTTTTTT. Translating gives CASSQVAGRNEKLFF.

This rearrangement joins TRBV7-2 to TRBJ1-4; D is perhaps TRBD1 (6 bases). The V gene's germline CDR1 is SGHTA and CDR2 FQGNSA. Trimming removed 4 bases from V and 3 bases from J, with 12 bases in between. The CDR3 covers 15 residues. The CDR3 spells CASSSGGAPNEKLFF. The DNA of the CDR3 is TGTGCCAGCAGCTCCGGGGGGGCCCCTAATGAAAAACTGTTTTTT.

The genes are TRBV2 and TRBJ2-5; D is possibly TRBD1 (6 bases). Per germline, CDR1 SNHLY and CDR2 FYNNEI. The V gene lost 2 bases and the J gene lost 5 bases, with 9 bases spanning the gap. CDR3 length: 13 residues. Here the CDR3 reads CASSELRGETQYF. CDR3 nucleotides: TGTGCCAGCAGTGAATTGAGGGGGGAGACCCAGTACTTC.

On this clonotype itself: One end of the junction fails to match germline, which may point to a read error. This sequence joins TRBV7-8 and TRBJ1-1; the D gene is possibly TRBD1 (6 bases). Germline loops: CDR1 SGHVS, CDR2 FQNEAQ. This CDR3 region has 16 residues. The CDR3 sequence: CASSSGAQGMKTEAFF. The CDR3 DNA reads TGTGCCAGCAGCTCCGGAGCACAGGGAATGAAGACTGAAGCTTTCTTT.

There are a few counts of this clonotype. J is TRBJ1-6 and V is TRBV7-2; D gene ambiguous. V lost 1 base to trimming and J lost 6 bases, with 7 bases between them. Germline CDR1 reads SGHTA; CDR2 reads FQGNSA. The CDR3 runs to 14 residues. The CDR3 is CASSLEILNSPLHF. CDR3 sequence (DNA): TGTGCCAGCAGCTTAGAAATTCTTAATTCACCCCTCCACTTT.

The V gene is TRBV7-6, the J gene TRBJ1-2; D perhaps matches TRBD1 (5 bases). Trimming took off 5 bases at V and 7 bases at J, with 14 bases between the two ends. The CDR3 runs 13 residues. The germline gives CDR1 SGHVS, CDR2 FNYEAQ. CDR3 sequence: CASSQRGGSGYTF. CDR3 nucleotides: TGTGCCAGCAGCCAGCGCGGGGGGTCTGGCTACACCTTC.

The chain uses TRBV28 and TRBJ2-3; D is uncertain. V was pared by 4 bases and J by 2 bases, with 16 bases between. The CDR3 runs to 16 residues. In germline, CDR1 is MDHEN, CDR2 SYDVKM. CDR3 residues: CASSYPLGLYTDTQYF. The CDR3, as DNA: TGTGCCAGCAGTTACCCCCTTGGGCTCTACACAGATACGCAGTATTTT. Variable domain in full (rest from reference TRBV28 and TRBJ2-3): DVKVTQSSRYLVKRTGEKVFLECVQDMDHENMFWYRQDPGLGLRLIYFSYDVKMKEKGDIPEGYSVSREKKERFSLILESASTNQTSMYLCASSYPLGLYTDTQYFGPGTRLTVL.

The chain has TRBV7-8 and TRBJ1-5; no clear D gene. Germline values: CDR1 SGHVS, CDR2 FQNEAQ. The CDR3 has 17 residues. V was clipped by 2 bases and J by 2 bases, with 16 bases between them. The CDR3 DNA reads as TGTGCCAGCAGCTTATATGGCCAGTGGTATGGCAATCAGCCCCAGCATTTT. Translation: CASSLYGQWYGNQPQHF. The variable domain in full, with the rest retrieved from reference TRBV7-8 and TRBJ1-5, is GAGVSQSPRYKVAKRGQDVALRCDPISGHVSLFWYQQALGQGPEFLTYFQNEAQLDKSGLPSDRFFAERPEGSVSTLKIQRTQQEDSAVYLCASSLYGQWYGNQPQHFGDGTRLSIL.

This chain connects TRBV6-4 to TRBJ2-1, with TRBD1 matching 7 bases. Losses at the gene ends were 4 bases for V and 10 bases for J; bases not matched to a gene: 7. Germline lookup yields CDR1 MRHNA and CDR2 SNTAGT. The CDR3 is 13 amino acids. Here the CDR3 DNA reads TGTGCCAGCAGTGTTCAGGACAGGTACGAGCAGTTCTTC. It encodes CASSVQDRYEQFF.

The V and J genes are TRBV7-2 and TRBJ1-1; D gene uncertain. Germline CDR1 reads SGHTA; CDR2 reads FQGNSA. Trimming left V 5 bases short and J 1 base short, with 8 bases between. There are 13 residues in the CDR3. DNA for the CDR3: TGTGCCAGCAGCATGGGAAGGAACACTGAAGCTTTCTTT. Amino acids: CASSMGRNTEAFF.

This clonotype was seen a few times. The gene calls are TRBV6-1 and TRBJ1-1; 10 positions match TRBD1. Trimming cost V 5 bases and J 0 bases; bases outside gene matches: 9. The germline CDR1 and CDR2 sequences are MNHNS and SASEGT. The CDR3 is made up of 17 amino acids. The CDR3 DNA is TGTGCCAGCAGTCCCGTGAGGACAGGGGGGATGAACACTGAAGCTTTCTTT. Residues: CASSPVRTGGMNTEAFF.

The gene calls are TRBV7-2 and TRBJ2-1; 11 bases align to TRBD1. J was trimmed by 13 bases and V by 1 base; bases with no gene match: 12. This CDR3 contains 16 residues. The germline gives CDR1 SGHTA, CDR2 FQGNSA. The CDR3 is CASSLVGTGGFTTQFF. The CDR3 region has the DNA TGTGCCAGCAGCTTAGTGGGGACAGGGGGTTTCACGACCCAGTTCTTC.